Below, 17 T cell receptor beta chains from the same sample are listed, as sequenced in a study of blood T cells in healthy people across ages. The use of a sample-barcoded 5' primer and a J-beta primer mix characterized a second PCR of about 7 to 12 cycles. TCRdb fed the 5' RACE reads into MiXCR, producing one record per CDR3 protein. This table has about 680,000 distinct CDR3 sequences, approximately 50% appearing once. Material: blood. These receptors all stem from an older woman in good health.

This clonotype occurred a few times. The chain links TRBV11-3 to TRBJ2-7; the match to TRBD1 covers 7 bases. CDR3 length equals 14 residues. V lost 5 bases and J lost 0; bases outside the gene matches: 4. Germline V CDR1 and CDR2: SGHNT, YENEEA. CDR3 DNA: TGTGCCAGCAGCGTGGGACAGAGCTCCTACGAGCAGTACTTC. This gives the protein CASSVGQSSYEQYF.

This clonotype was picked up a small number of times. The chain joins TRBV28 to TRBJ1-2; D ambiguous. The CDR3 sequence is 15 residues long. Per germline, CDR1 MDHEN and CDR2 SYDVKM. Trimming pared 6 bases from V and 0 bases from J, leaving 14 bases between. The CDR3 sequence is CASRPPGPTNYGYTF. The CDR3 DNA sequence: TGTGCCAGCAGACCACCCGGGCCCACTAACTATGGCTACACCTTC.

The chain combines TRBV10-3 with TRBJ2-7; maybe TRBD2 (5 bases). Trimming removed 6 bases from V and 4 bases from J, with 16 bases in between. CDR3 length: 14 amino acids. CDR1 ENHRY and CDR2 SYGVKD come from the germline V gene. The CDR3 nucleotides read TGTGCCATCAGACCCGGACTGGAAACTTACGAGCAGTACTTC. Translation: CAIRPGLETYEQYF.

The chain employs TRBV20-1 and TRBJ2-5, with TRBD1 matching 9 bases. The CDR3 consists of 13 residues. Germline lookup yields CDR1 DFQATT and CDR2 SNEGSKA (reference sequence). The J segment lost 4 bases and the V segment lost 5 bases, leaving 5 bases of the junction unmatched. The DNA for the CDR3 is TGCAGTGCTTTCGACAGGGGGTTAGAGACCCAGTACTTC. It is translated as CSAFDRGLETQYF.

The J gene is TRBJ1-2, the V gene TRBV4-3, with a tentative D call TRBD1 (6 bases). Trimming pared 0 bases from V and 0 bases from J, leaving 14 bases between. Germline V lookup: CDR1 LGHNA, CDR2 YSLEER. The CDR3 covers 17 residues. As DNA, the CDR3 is TGCGCCAGCAGCCAAGAGTTGGACAGATACACTAACTATGGCTACACCTTC. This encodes CASSQELDRYTNYGYTF.

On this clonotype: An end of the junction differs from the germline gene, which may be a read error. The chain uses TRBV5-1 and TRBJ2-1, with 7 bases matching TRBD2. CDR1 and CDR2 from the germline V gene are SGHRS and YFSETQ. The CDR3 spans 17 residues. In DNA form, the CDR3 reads TGCGCCAACAGCCCCTCCCGGGGGGTGAGGAGCCAGAATGAGCAGTTCTTC. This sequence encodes CANSPSRGVRSQNEQFF.

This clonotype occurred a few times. CDR3 region: CASTSVTALGQETQYF. The CDR3 nucleotides read TGTGCCAGCACATCCGTTACGGCCCTAGGTCAAGAGACCCAGTACTTC. The rearrangement links TRBV27 to TRBJ2-5; D is ambiguous. The CDR3 has 16 amino acids. Germline V gene sequence: CDR1 MNHEY, CDR2 SMNVEV (reference sequence). Trimming pared 7 bases from V and 2 bases from J, leaving 20 bases between.

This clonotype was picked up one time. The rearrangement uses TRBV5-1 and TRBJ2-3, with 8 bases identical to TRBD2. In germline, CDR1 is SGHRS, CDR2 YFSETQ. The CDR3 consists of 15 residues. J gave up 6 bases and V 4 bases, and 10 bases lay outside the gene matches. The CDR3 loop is CASSPRTGGVDTQYF. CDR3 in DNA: TGCGCCAGCAGCCCCCGGACCGGGGGGGTGGATACGCAGTATTTT.

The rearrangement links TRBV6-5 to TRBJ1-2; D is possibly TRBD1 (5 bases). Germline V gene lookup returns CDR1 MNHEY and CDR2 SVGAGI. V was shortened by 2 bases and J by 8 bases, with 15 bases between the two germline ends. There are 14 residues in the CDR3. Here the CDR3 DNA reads TGTGCCAGCAGTTACACATCAGGGTTAGGCGGCTACACCTTC. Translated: CASSYTSGLGGYTF.

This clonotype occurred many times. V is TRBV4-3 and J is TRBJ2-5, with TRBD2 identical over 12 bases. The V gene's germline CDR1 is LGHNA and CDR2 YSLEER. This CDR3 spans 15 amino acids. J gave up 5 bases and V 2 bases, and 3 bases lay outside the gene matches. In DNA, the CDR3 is TGCGCCAGCAGCCAACGACTAGCGGGAGATGAGACCCAGTACTTC. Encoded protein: CASSQRLAGDETQYF.

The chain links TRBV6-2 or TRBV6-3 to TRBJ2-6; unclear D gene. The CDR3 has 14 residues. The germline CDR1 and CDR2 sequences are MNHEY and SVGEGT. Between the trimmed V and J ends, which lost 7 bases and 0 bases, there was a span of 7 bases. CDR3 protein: CASIPRSGANVLTF. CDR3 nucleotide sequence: TGTGCCAGCATCCCTCGCTCTGGGGCCAACGTCCTGACTTTC.

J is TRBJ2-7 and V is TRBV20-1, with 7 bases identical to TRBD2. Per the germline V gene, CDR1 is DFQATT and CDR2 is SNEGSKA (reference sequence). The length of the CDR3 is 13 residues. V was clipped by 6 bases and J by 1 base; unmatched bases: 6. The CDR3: CSAAGLRSYEQYF. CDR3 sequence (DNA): TGCAGTGCGGCGGGACTACGATCCTACGAGCAGTACTTC.

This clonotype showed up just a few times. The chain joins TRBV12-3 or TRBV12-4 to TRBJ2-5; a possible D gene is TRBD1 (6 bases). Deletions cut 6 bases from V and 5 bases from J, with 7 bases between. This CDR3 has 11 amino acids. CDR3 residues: CASRRGETQYF. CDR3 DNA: TGTGCCAGCAGGAGGGGGGAGACCCAGTACTTC.

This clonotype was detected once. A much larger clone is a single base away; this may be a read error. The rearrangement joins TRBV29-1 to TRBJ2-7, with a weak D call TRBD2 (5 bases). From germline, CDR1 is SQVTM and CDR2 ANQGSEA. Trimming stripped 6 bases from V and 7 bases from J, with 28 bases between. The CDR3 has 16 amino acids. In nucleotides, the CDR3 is TGCAGCGTCCAGACTATAGACTCTTGGTTAAACGATGAGCAGTACTTC. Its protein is CSVQTIDSWLNDEQYF.

For the CDR3, the DNA is TGCAGTGCTAGACGGGACGCCTCCTACGAGCAGTACTTC. Its protein is CSARRDASYEQYF. The chain couples TRBV20-1 to TRBJ2-7; perhaps D is TRBD1 or TRBD2 (5 bases each). CDR1 and CDR2 from the germline V gene are DFQATT and SNEGSKA (reference sequence). This CDR3 has 13 residues. V was trimmed by 2 bases and J by 0 bases, leaving 8 bases between them.

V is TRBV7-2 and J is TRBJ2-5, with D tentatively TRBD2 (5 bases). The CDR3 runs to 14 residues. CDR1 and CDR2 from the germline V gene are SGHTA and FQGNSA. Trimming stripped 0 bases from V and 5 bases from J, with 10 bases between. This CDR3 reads CASSLAGASETQYF. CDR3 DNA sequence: TGTGCCAGCAGCTTAGCGGGAGCGTCGGAGACCCAGTACTTC.

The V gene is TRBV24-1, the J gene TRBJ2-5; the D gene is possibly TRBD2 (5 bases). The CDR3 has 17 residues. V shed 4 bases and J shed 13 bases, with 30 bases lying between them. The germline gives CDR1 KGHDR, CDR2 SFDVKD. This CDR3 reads CATSDSPWERGNNERYF. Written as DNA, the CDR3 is TGTGCCACCAGTGACTCCCCATGGGAGAGAGGGAACAATGAGCGGTACTTC.